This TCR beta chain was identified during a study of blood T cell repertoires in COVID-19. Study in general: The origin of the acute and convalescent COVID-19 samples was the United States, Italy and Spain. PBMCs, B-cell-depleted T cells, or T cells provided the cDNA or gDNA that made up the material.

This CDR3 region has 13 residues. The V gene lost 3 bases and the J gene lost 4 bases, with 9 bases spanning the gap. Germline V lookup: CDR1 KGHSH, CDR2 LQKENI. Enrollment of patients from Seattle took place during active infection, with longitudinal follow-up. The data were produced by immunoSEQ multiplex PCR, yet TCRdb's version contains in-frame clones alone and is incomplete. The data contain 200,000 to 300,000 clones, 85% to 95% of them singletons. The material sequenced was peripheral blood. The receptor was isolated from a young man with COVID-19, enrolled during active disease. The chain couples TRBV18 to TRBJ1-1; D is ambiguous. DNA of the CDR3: TGTGCCAGCTCACCGCAGCAGGCCACTGAAGCTTTCTTT. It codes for CASSPQQATEAFF.